This entry concerns a single TCR beta chain. Its antigen is undetermined. The sample comes from a study of T-cell memory formation after mild COVID-19. TCR alpha and TCR beta cDNA libraries carrying sample barcodes and UMIs were produced by 5'RACE using constant-segment primers. Each CDR3 protein gets one entry after TCRdb re-called the 5' RACE reads with MiXCR. The profile shows about 180,000 distinct CDR3 sequences, about 18% of them singletons. Germline V gene lookup returns CDR1 MNHNS and CDR2 SASEGT. The CDR3 runs 13 residues. V lost 5 bases to trimming and J lost 13 bases; unmatched junction nucleotides: 8. Whole-study findings and limits: Clones that got smaller from day 15 to 85 had even CD4/CD8, while clones growing later tipped toward CD4+. The finding that pre-infection memory included some responding clones suggested that cross-reactive memory joined.

The chain couples TRBV6-1 to TRBJ1-6; the match to TRBD1 covers 7 bases. Source material: PBMCs or a T cell subset sorted from them (not recorded which). The TCR originated in a man in his late teens or twenties who had mild COVID-19 (a few samples of this study predate the infection). Cell type and time point are not known. CDR3 nucleotides: TGTGCCAGCAGTTCTACTCAGGGGGTCCCCCTCCACTTT. Amino acid sequence: CASSSTQGVPLHF.